This TCR beta chain was obtained from a study of T cell responses to AZD1222 COVID-19 vaccine (dated by TCRdb to the early 2020s). Study-wide context: AZD1222 recipients whose second dose came at about 4 weeks and those whose second dose came at about 12 weeks were combined into one group, since spike-specific TCR depth and breadth did not differ between the two schedules. TCR sequencing was performed for more than 230 trial participants, of whom approximately 200 were given two doses of AZD1222 and around 25 were given two doses of MenACWY control vaccine. Trial participants were enrolled by age into 18-55, 56-69 and 70-plus year subgroups, with roughly 160, 29 and 62 TCR-sequenced participants respectively. Paper-wide results and their limitations: Spike-specific TCR breadth and depth rose significantly after two AZD1222 doses compared with day 0 and with MenACWY recipients. Reportedly, almost half of the unique spike-specific TCRs recognized epitopes lying outside the regions that are mutated in the B.1.351 and B.1.1.7 variants. Conclusions about previously exposed vaccinees are limited because only a handful of AZD1222 recipients were SARS-CoV-2 seropositive at baseline. The 56-69-year group was small, and its depth increase did not reach significance, likely because of low power. Most participants were white British and females outnumbered males, and the authors suggested that clonal diversity may have been underestimated. No day 14 peak-response samples were available, so repertoires were characterized only after the peak T cell response. The whole spike protein was spanned by vaccine-associated CD4 TCRs, and dominant responses were seen in regions 160-218 and 743-854.

Trimming leaves V shorter by 3 bases and J shorter by 7 bases, with the junction holding 11 bases beyond the gene matches. The CDR3 runs 16 residues from the cysteine to the phenylalanine. The DNA shown is the 48-base CDR3, in frame from base 1. CDR1 and CDR2, per the germline V gene (reference sequence), are LGHDT and YNNKEL. Concerning this clone: Its specific antigen is unknown. Base qualities are not recorded, but no much larger clone differs from it by a single base.

The CDR3 regions of human TCRbeta chains were subjected to immunosequencing. Processing in the source paper ran as follows. TCRs in the repertoires were matched against a reference library of SARS-CoV-2-specific TCRs that had been generated with the MIRA antigen-specificity platform. Breadth meant the fraction of unique TCRs that were SARS-CoV-2-associated, whereas depth meant the fraction of total T cells that were SARS-CoV-2-associated. Using the MIRA data, every spike-specific TCR was mapped to the spike region that the TCR reacted to and assigned to either a CD4 or a CD8 class. Log10-transformed breadth and depth values were compared by one-way ANOVA with Sidak's multiple comparisons tests. The clones in this table, taken by TCRdb from immuneACCESS, are in-frame only. Not every clone is retained; where verified, under half of the shortfall comes from an unresolved V gene, and the cause of the rest is unknown. V and J calls and clone size come straight from that table; D and trimming were deduced from the DNA. For this sample the table gives approximately 65,000 clones, of which more than 70% were detected only once. The ten largest clones represent 7.8% of the sample.

In light of the paper, this sample's time point label describes: baseline before first vaccination. Vaccinee samples came from UK trials COV001 and COV002, including a single-blind randomized controlled phase 2/3 trial of AZD1222 (ChAdOx1 nCoV-19) in healthy adults. For TCRbeta chain sequencing, PBMC samples from trial participants were taken at day 0 and at day 28 after the second dose. The chain uses TRBV3-1 (or the pseudogene TRBV3-2) and TRBJ2-1; TRBD2 matches 8 bases in the middle. This receptor was taken from an adult in good health. The sample here was peripheral blood, taken on day 0 of AZD1222 vaccination. The CDR3 here reads CASSHRGGKAWNEQFF. The DNA sequence is as follows: TGTGCCAGCAGCCATCGGGGGGGGAAGGCGTGGAATGAGCAGTTCTTC.